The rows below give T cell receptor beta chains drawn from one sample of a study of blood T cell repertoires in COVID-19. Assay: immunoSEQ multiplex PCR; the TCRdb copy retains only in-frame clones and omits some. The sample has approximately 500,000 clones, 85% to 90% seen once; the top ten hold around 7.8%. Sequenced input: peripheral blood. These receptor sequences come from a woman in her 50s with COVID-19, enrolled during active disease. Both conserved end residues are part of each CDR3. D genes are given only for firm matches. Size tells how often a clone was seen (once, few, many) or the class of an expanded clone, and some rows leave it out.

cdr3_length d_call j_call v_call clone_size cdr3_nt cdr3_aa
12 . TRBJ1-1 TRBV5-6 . TGTGCCAGCAGTTCACAATCGACTGAAGCTTTCTTT CASSSQSTEAFF
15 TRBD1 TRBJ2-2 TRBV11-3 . TGTGCCAGCAGTTCGGGACAGGGGGCGTCCGGGGAGCTGTTTTTT CASSSGQGASGELFF
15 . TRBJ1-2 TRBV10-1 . TGCGCCACCAGGACCCAAGGCGGGGGAAGATGGGGCTACACCTTC CATRTQGGGRWGYTF
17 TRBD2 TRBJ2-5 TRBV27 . TGTGCCAGCAGTTTTTTCCCCACTGCGGGGGGCCAAGAGACCCAGTACTTC CASSFFPTAGGQETQYF
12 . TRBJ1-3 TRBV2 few TGTGCCGCCAGCGACGAGGACTACACCATATATTTT CAASDEDYTIYF
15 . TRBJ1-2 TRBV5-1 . TGCGCCAGCAGCTTGGCGCAGGGGAACAACTATGGCTACACCTTC CASSLAQGNNYGYTF
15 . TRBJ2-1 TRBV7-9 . TGTGCCAGCAGCTTATTAGGGAGCTCCTACAATGAGCAGTTCTTC CASSLLGSSYNEQFF
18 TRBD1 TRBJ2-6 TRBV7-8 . TGTGCCAGCAGCTTAGTGGGACAGGGGACCTCTGGGGCCAACGTCCTGACTTTC CASSLVGQGTSGANVLTF
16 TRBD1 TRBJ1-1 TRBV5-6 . TGTGCCAGCAGCTCATCCTTCTGGACAGGGAATACTGAAGCTTTCTTT CASSSSFWTGNTEAFF
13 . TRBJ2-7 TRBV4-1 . TGCGCCAGCAGCCAAGATGGGGGGAACGAGCAGTACTTC CASSQDGGNEQYF
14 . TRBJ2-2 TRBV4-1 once TGCGCCAGCTGCAGGGACTGGAACACCGGGGAGCTGTTTTTT CASCRDWNTGELFF
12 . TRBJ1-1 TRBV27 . TGTGCCAGCAGTGTTCCAGGTACTGAAGCTTTCTTT CASSVPGTEAFF
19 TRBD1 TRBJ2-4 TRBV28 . TGTGCCAGCAGTTTATACGGGACAGGGTTTTTCTCAGCCAAAAACATTCAGTACTTC CASSLYGTGFFSAKNIQYF
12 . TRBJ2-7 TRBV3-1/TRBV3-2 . TGTGCCAGCAGCCAAGGCACTCGCGAGCAGTACTTC CASSQGTREQYF
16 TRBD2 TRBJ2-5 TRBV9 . TGTGCCAGCAGCCCTCCCAGGGCTAGCGGGGGTGAGACCCAGTACTTC CASSPPRASGGETQYF
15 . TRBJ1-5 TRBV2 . TGTGCCAGCAGCGCCTTAAGGGGGAGCAATCAGCCCCAGCATTTT CASSALRGSNQPQHF
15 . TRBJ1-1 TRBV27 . TGTGCCAGCAGTTTCTCGCAGGGTTGGAACACTGAAGCTTTCTTT CASSFSQGWNTEAFF
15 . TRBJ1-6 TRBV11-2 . TGTGCCAGCAGCTCCCCGGGGGGGCGAGGTTCACCCCTCCACTTT CASSSPGGRGSPLHF
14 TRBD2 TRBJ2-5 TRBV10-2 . TGCGCCAGCAAGGGGACTAGCGACGAAGAGACCCAGTACTTC CASKGTSDEETQYF
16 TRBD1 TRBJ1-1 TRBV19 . TGTGCCAGTAGTATCGCGACCGGGACAGTGAACACTGAAGCTTTCTTT CASSIATGTVNTEAFF
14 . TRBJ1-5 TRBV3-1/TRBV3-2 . TGTGCCAGCAGCCAAGTGTATAGCAATCAGCCCCAGCATTTT CASSQVYSNQPQHF
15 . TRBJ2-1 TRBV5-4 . TGTGCCAGCAGCTTGTTAGGGACAAGGGGTAATGAGCAGTTCTTC CASSLLGTRGNEQFF
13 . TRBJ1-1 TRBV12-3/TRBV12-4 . TGTGCCAGCATTCCTGGGGGGGTGACTGAAGCTTTCTTT CASIPGGVTEAFF
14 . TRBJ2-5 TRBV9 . TGTGCCAGCTCCCCGTGGGGGCGCCAAGAGACCCAGTACTTC CASSPWGRQETQYF
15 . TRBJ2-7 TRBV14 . TGTGCCAGCAGCCAAGGAGGGATATTCGTTTATGAGCAGTACTTC CASSQGGIFVYEQYF
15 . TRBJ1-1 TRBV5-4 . TGTGCCAGCAGCTTACTGGACAGCGTGAACACTGAAGCTTTCTTT CASSLLDSVNTEAFF
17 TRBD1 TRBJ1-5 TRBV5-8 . TGTGCCAGCAGCTCGGACAGGGGGAAGATTAGCAATCAGCCCCAGCATTTT CASSSDRGKISNQPQHF
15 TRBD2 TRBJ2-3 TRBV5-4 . TGTGCCAGCAGCTCGAGCGGGGGGGGCGCAGATACGCAGTATTTT CASSSSGGGADTQYF
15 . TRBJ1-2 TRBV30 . TGTGCCTGGAGTGTACGCCGCGCCCCCAACTATGGCTACACCTTC CAWSVRRAPNYGYTF
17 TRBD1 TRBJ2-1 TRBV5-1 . TGCGCCAGCAGCTCCACATTGACAGGGAGCTCCTACAATGAGCAGTTCTTC CASSSTLTGSSYNEQFF
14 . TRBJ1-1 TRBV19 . TGTGCCACAAACACTGACGGTGATAGGGGTGAAGCTTTCTTT CATNTDGDRGEAFF
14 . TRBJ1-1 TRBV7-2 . TGTGCCAGCAGCTTAGATATCAACTACACTGAAGCTTTCTTT CASSLDINYTEAFF
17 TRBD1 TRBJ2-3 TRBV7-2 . TGTGCCAGCAGCTTAGGGGGGCCGGGACAGGTAACAGATACGCAGTATTTT CASSLGGPGQVTDTQYF
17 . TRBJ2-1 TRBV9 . TGTGCCAGCAGCGTAGCAAGCTCGGAGTTTGGTCTCAATGAGCAGTTCTTC CASSVASSEFGLNEQFF
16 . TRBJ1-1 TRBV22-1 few TGTCCTGGGAGCCCCCCAGGGGGAGGTAGGAACACTGAAGCTTTCTTT CPGSPPGGGRNTEAFF
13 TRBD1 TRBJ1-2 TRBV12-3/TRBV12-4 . TGTGCCAGCAGTTTGTCGACAGGGTGGGGCTACACCTTC CASSLSTGWGYTF
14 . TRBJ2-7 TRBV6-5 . TGTGCCAGCAGTTTTGCAGGGCGGTACTACGAGCAGTACTTC CASSFAGRYYEQYF
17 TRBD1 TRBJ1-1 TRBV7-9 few TGTGCCAGCAGCCCCCAGACAGGGGTCACCTCGAGCCCGAGGGCTTTCTTT CASSPQTGVTSSPRAFF
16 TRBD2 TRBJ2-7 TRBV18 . TGTGCCAGCTCACACGGGGGTCAGCGGGGGTCCTACGAGCAGTACTTC CASSHGGQRGSYEQYF
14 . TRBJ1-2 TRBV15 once TGTGCCACCAGCCTCCCTCTCGGGACTTATGGCTACACCTTC CATSLPLGTYGYTF
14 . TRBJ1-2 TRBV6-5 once TGTGCCAGCAGTCTCCGCTCAGGGAACTATGGCTACACCTTC CASSLRSGNYGYTF
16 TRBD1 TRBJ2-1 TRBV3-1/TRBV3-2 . TGTGCCAGCAGCCTACCGGGACAGGGCCCCTACAATGAGCAGTTCTTC CASSLPGQGPYNEQFF
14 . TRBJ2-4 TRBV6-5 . TGTGCCAGCAGACCATCTCCGGGACACTTAACGGGGTACTTC CASRPSPGHLTGYF
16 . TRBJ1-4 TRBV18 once TGTGCCAGCTCCCCCGGGACACTAGCAACTAATGAAAAACTGTTTTTT CASSPGTLATNEKLFF
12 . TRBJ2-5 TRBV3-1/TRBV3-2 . TGTGCCAGCAGCCAAGATCGAGAGACCCAGTACTTC CASSQDRETQYF
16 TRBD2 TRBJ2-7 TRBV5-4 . TGTGCCAGCAGCTTGGAAAGGACTAGCGGGCGCTACGAGCAGTACTTC CASSLERTSGRYEQYF
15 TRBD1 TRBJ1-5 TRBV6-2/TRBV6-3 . TGTGCCAGCAGTCCCCGGGGACAGGGGGAACAGCCCCAGCATTTT CASSPRGQGEQPQHF
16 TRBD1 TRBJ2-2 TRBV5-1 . TGCGCCAGCAGTAACGACGGACAGGGGAACACCGGGGAGCTGTTTTTT CASSNDGQGNTGELFF
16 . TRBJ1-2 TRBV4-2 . TGTGCCAGCAGCCAAGCGGTCCGGGATCTCGACTATGGCTACACCTTC CASSQAVRDLDYGYTF